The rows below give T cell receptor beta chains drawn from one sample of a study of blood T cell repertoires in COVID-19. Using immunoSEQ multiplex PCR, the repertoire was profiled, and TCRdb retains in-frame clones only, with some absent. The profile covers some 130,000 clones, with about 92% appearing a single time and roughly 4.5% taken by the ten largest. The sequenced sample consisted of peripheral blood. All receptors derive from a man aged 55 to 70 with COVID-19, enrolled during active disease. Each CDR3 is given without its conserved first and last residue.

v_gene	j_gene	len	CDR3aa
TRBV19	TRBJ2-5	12	ASSIEGQQETQY
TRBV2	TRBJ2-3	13	ASRGPDRSTDTQY
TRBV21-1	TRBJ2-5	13	ASSASRGEQETQY
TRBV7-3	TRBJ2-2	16	ASSPPGLAGGPGGELF
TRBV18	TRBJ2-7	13	ASSPTDRNSYEQY
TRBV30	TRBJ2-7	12	AWSVQATAPEQY
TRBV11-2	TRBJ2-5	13	ASSLEGTLQETQY
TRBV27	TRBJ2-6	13	ASSLSLSGANVLT
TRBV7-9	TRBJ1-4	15	ASSLGLQGAIQEKLF
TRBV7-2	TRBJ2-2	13	ASSPQGERTGELF
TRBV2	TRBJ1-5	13	ASSKIQTGNQPQH
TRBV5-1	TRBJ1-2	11	ASSLEGTHGYT
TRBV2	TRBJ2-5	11	ASSVGVRETQY
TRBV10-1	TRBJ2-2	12	ASNQGSNTGELF
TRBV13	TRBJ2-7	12	ASSLGYRAYEQY
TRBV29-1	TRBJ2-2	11	SVGPSGSGELF
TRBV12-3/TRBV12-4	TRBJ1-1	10	ASSRPGGSAF
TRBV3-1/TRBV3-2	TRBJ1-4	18	ASSQEGGQGAYATNEKLF